This T cell receptor beta chain was observed in a study of early T cells in non-severe SARS-CoV-2 infection (dated by TCRdb to 2020 to 2023). In terms of the full investigation: Because TCR sequencing relied on bulk RNA taken from unsorted whole blood, pairing of alpha and beta chains was not possible.

Library preparation employed 5' RACE. Instrument on record: NextSeq 500. The TCR library protocol attached unique molecular identifiers to individual cDNA molecules to correct for sequencing error and PCR bias. Both TCR alpha and beta chains were sequenced, and tight co-correlation was observed between alpha and beta sequence abundances in each sample. Processing in the source paper ran as follows. V gene, J gene and CDR3 annotation of TCR sequences was performed with Decombinator V4. Expanded TCRs were defined as changing significantly between any two time points under a Poisson model with p below 0.0001. TCR abundances were normalised to the total number of TCRs sequenced per sample and expressed as counts per million. MAIT TCRs were defined by TRAV1-2 paired with TRAJ12, TRAJ20 or TRAJ33, and iNKT TCRs by TRAV10 paired with TRAJ18. A search of VDJdb, accessed on 1 November 2021, was run for TCRs annotated to CMV, EBV and SARS-CoV-2, with TCRs annotated for multiple antigens excluded. TCRdb reprocessing: public reads trimmed at Q25 with fastp, clones called with MiXCR, in-frame beta chains kept. Rows with one shared CDR3 protein collapse into an entry with the most common genes and DNA. TCRdb, not the original authors, processed these V and J calls. The sample table shows 43,000 or so distinct CDR3 sequences, and less than 8.5% are seen once. The ten largest clones add up to roughly 8% of the sample.

This was a case-control study nested in a cohort of healthcare workers in London, UK, who had nasopharyngeal swab PCR tests and blood samples taken every week. Between 23 and 31 March 2020, the week of the UK lockdown, healthcare workers were enrolled and then followed up weekly for as long as 16 weeks. From the cysteine up to the phenylalanine, the CDR3 has a length of 15 residues. The entry retains the CDR3 DNA only, 45 bases that are in frame from base 1. Trimmed from V: 5 bases; trimmed from J: 4 bases; junction bases lacking a gene match: 6. Per the germline V gene, MNHEY is the CDR1 and SVGEGT is the CDR2. This clonotype occurred a few times. Its antigen remains unidentified. Per-base qualities were not stored, and no clone one base away is much larger. Study-wide conclusions, independent of this receptor: VDJdb matching was skewed toward anti-spike CD8 responses and likely underestimated virus-specific expansions, missing private and CD4 specificities.

This clonotype was sampled from an adult who was a healthcare worker with PCR-confirmed SARS-CoV-2 infection or an uninfected control (not recorded which). Sequenced material: whole blood. The receptor chain draws on TRBV6-2 or TRBV6-3 and TRBJ2-4; 9 middle bases align to TRBD2. The nucleotides are TGTGCCAGCAGTCCAACGGGACTAGCAAAAAACATTCAGTACTTC. Translated, this gives CASSPTGLAKNIQYF.